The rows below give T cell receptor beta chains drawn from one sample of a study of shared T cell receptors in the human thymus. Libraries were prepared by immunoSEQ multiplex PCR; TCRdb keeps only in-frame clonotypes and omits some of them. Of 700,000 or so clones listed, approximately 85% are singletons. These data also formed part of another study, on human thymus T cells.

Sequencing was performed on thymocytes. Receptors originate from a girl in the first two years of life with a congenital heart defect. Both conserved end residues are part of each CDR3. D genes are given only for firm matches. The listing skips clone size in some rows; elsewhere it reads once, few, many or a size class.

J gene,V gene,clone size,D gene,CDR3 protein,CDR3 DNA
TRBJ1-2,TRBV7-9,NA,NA,CASSLMGLSQYGYTF,TGTGCCAGCAGCCTGATGGGCCTCTCCCAATACGGCTACACCTTC
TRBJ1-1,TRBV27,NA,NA,CASSSGGPGTEAFF,TGTGCCAGCAGTTCGGGGGGGCCGGGTACTGAAGCTTTCTTT
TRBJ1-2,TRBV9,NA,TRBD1,CASSVAGQGHYGYTF,TGTGCCAGCAGCGTAGCAGGACAGGGGCACTATGGCTACACCTTC
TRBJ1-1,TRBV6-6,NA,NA,CASSYSGRNTEAFF,TGTGCCAGCAGTTACTCTGGTAGAAACACTGAAGCTTTCTTT
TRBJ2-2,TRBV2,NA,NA,CASSPRVDPRGELFF,TGTGCCAGCAGCCCCCGGGTTGACCCCCGAGGGGAGCTGTTTTTT
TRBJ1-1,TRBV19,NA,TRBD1,CASPGQGASEAFF,TGTGCCAGCCCGGGACAGGGGGCATCTGAAGCTTTCTTT
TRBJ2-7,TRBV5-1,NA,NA,CASSLKNGPGSAASYEQYF,TGCGCCAGCAGCTTGAAAAATGGTCCAGGGTCCGCAGCCTCCTACGAGCAGTACTTC
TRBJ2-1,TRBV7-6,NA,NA,CASSFAGGEQFF,TGTGCCAGCAGCTTCGCCGGAGGGGAGCAGTTCTTC
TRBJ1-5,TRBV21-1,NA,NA,CASSPRTAGQPQHF,TGTGCCAGCAGCCCTAGGACGGCGGGCCAGCCCCAGCATTTT
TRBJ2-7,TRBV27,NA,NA,CASNPFFQGLRTYEQYF,TGTGCCAGCAACCCCTTCTTCCAGGGCCTTCGGACATACGAGCAGTACTTC
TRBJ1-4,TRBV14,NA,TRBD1,CASSQGTGGGTNEKLFF,TGTGCCAGCAGCCAAGGGACAGGGGGGGGCACTAATGAAAAACTGTTTTTT
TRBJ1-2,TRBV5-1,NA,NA,CASSFEGGRGYTF,TGCGCCAGCAGCTTTGAGGGGGGGAGAGGCTACACCTTC
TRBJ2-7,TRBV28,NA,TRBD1,CASSQTILGQGIIVEQYF,TGTGCCAGCAGTCAAACAATCCTGGGACAGGGGATAATTGTAGAGCAGTACTTC
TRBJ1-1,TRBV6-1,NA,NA,CASSIQGVRAEAFF,TGTGCCAGCAGTATACAGGGTGTAAGGGCTGAAGCTTTCTTT
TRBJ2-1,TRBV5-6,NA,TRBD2,CASSPLAGGWYNEQFF,TGTGCCAGCAGTCCTTTGGCGGGGGGGTGGTACAATGAGCAGTTCTTC
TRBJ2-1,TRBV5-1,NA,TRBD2,CASSRDRLASYNEQFF,TGCGCCAGCAGTAGAGATCGACTAGCTTCCTACAATGAGCAGTTCTTC
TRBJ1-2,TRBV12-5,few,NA,CASGLEPNRVDYGYTF,TGTGCTAGTGGTTTGGAACCGAACAGGGTGGACTATGGCTACACCTTC
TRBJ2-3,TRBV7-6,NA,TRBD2,CASSLGRGGAADTQYF,TGTGCCAGCAGCTTAGGACGCGGGGGGGCCGCAGATACGCAGTATTTT
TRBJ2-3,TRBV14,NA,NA,CASSQGAGPSTDTQYF,TGTGCCAGCAGCCAAGGGGCAGGGCCAAGCACAGATACGCAGTATTTT
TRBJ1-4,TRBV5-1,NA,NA,CASSLWSGANEKLFF,TGCGCCAGCAGCTTATGGTCAGGGGCGAACGAAAAACTGTTTTTT
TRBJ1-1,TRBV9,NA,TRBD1,CASSATGDMNTEAFF,TGTGCCAGCAGCGCCACAGGGGACATGAACACTGAAGCTTTCTTT
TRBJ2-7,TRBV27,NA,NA,CASSLGQVNEQYF,TGTGCCAGCAGTTTAGGGCAGGTTAACGAGCAGTACTTC
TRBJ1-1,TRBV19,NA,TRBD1,CASSILSGDRQGNTEAFF,TGTGCCAGTAGTATCTTATCCGGGGACAGACAGGGGAACACTGAAGCTTTCTTT
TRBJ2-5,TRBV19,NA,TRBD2,CASSTGGGNVGTQYF,TGTGCCAGTAGTACGGGGGGAGGGAACGTTGGGACCCAGTACTTC
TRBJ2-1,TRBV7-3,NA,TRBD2,CASSRTSGGTTYNEQFF,TGTGCCAGCAGCAGGACTAGCGGGGGGACTACCTACAATGAGCAGTTCTTC
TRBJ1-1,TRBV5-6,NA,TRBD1,CASSFVDRANFNTEAFF,TGTGCCAGCAGCTTCGTGGACAGGGCAAATTTTAACACTGAAGCTTTCTTT
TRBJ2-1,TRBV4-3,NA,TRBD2,CASSQDGLESGGENEQFF,TGCGCCAGCAGCCAAGATGGATTAGAGAGCGGGGGGGAGAATGAGCAGTTCTTC
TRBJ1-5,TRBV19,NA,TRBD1,CASSYYLGQLNQPQHF,TGTGCCAGTAGTTATTATTTGGGACAGCTAAATCAGCCCCAGCATTTT
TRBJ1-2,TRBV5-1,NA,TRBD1,CASSRTGPRPNYGYTF,TGCGCCAGCAGCAGGACAGGGCCGCGCCCTAACTATGGCTACACCTTC
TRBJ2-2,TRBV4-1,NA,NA,CASSQWWGRGEAGELFF,TGCGCCAGCAGCCAATGGTGGGGCAGAGGAGAGGCCGGGGAGCTGTTTTTT
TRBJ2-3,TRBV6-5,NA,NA,CASSYFLGDGTDTQYF,TGTGCCAGCAGTTACTTCCTGGGAGACGGCACAGATACGCAGTATTTT
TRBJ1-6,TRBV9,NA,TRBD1,CASSVAAAGGNNSPLHF,TGTGCCAGCAGCGTAGCAGCGGCAGGGGGAAATAATTCACCCCTCCACTTT
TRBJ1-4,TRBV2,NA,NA,CASTGQNNEKLFF,TGTGCCAGCACAGGGCAGAATAATGAAAAACTGTTTTTT
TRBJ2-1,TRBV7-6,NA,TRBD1,CASSRDSDSYNEQFF,TGTGCCAGCAGTCGGGACAGCGACTCCTACAATGAGCAGTTCTTC
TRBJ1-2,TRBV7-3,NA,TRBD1,CASSTGDRGKESGYTF,TGTGCCAGCAGCACTGGAGACAGGGGGAAGGAGTCTGGCTACACCTTC
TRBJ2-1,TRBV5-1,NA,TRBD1,CASSLNGTGADNEQFF,TGCGCCAGCAGCTTGAACGGGACAGGGGCTGACAATGAGCAGTTCTTC
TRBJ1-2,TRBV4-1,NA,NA,CASSQRPPRRYGYTF,TGCGCCAGCAGCCAGCGACCCCCCCGGAGGTATGGCTACACCTTC
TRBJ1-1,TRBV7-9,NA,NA,CASSQLPLVLSDTEAFF,TGTGCCAGCAGCCAACTCCCTTTAGTTTTGTCGGACACTGAAGCTTTCTTT
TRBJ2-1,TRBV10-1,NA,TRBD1,CASSESYGQGRVSNEQFF,TGCGCCAGCAGTGAGTCCTATGGACAGGGGCGCGTATCCAATGAGCAGTTCTTC
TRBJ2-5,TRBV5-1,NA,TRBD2,CASSHPRSGGDRILETQYF,TGCGCCAGCAGCCACCCCCGTAGCGGGGGGGATAGGATTTTGGAGACCCAGTACTTC
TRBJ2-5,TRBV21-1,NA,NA,CASSKGIGQTGWTQYF,TGTGCCAGCAGCAAAGGTATAGGACAGACAGGGTGGACCCAGTACTTC
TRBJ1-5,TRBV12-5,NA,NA,CASGFDSQEPNNQPQHF,TGTGCTAGTGGTTTTGATTCACAGGAACCCAACAATCAGCCCCAGCATTTT
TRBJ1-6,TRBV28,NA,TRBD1,CASTVLGPGTIHRTGTWGSPLHF,TGTGCCAGCACCGTTTTGGGCCCGGGGACCATTCATAGGACAGGGACCTGGGGGTCACCCCTCCACTTT
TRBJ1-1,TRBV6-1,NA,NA,CASAAICTEAFF,TGTGCCAGCGCGGCGATCTGCACTGAAGCTTTCTTT
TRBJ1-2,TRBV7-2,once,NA,CASSSAAGNGYTF,TGTGCCAGCAGCTCAGCGGCAGGGAATGGCTACACCTTC
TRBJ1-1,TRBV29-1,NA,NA,CSAPMGPNTEAFF,TGCAGCGCCCCCATGGGGCCGAACACTGAAGCCTTCTTT
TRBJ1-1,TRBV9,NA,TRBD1,CASSVVKGAFAEAFF,TGTGCCAGCAGCGTAGTAAAGGGGGCTTTTGCTGAAGCTTTCTTT
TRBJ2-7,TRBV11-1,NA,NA,CASSLNFEESSYEQYF,TGTGCCAGCAGCCTCAACTTCGAGGAAAGCTCCTACGAGCAGTACTTC
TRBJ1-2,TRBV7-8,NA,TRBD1,CASSPGTGRVNYGYTF,TGTGCCAGCAGCCCCGGGACAGGGCGGGTGAACTATGGCTACACCTTC
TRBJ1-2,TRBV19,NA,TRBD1,CASSPLRDSQFTF,TGTGCCAGTAGCCCCTTGCGGGACAGTCAGTTCACGTTC